Below are 2 T cell receptor beta chains sequenced from a single sample in a study of T cell repertoires in cytomegalovirus infection. TCRdb reprocessed the reads via MiXCR and lists one record per CDR3 protein. The sample shows roughly 640,000 distinct CDR3 sequences, roughly 24% of them seen only once. Sequences were obtained from CD8+ T cells from PBMCs. The receptors originated from a human donor in good health (CMV status not recorded). Some clones in this sample may be carry-over from other donors' samples.

This clonotype was recorded at least ten times. The chain recombines TRBV23-1 with TRBJ1-1, with D uncertain. TRBV23-1 is known as an ORF, though its function is uncertain. There are 16 residues in the CDR3. Trimming took 0 bases from V and 1 from J, leaving 12 bases between them. Here the CDR3 reads CASSQSREAENTEAFF. CDR3 coding DNA: TGCGCCAGCAGTCAATCAAGGGAGGCCGAGAACACTGAAGCTTTCTTT.

This clonotype was counted ten times or more. The gene calls are TRBV4-1 and TRBJ1-1; D is ambiguous. Germline V gene sequence: CDR1 MGHRA, CDR2 YSYEKL. The V and J ends lost 2 bases and 3 bases respectively, with 16 bases between them. The CDR3 spans 16 residues. The CDR3 DNA reads as TGCGCCAGCAGCCAATTGGTTTCGGTGGATTACACTGAAGCTTTCTTT. This codes for CASSQLVSVDYTEAFF.